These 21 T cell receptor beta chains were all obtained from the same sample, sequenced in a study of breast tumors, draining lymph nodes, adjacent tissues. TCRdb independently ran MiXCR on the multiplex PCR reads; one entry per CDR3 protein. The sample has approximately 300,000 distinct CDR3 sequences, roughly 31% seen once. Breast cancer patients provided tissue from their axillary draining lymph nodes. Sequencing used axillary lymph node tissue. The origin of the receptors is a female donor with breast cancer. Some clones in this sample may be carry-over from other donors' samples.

The chain's CDR3 is CASSLNRGTFQETQYF. DNA of the CDR3: TGTGCCAGCAGTCTGAACAGGGGAACTTTCCAAGAGACCCAGTACTTC. J is TRBJ2-5 and V is TRBV27; TRBD1 aligns across 7 bases. The V gene's germline CDR1 is MNHEY and CDR2 SMNVEV (reference sequence). The CDR3 is made up of 16 amino acids. V trimming: 5 bases; J trimming: 1 base; junction bases outside the gene matches: 10.

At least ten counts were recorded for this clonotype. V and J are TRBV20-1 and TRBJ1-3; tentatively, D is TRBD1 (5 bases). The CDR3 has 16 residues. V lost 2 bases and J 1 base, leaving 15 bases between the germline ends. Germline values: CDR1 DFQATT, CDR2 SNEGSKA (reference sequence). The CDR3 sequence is CSARRGTFASGNTIYF. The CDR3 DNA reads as TGCAGTGCTAGACGGGGGACCTTCGCTTCTGGAAACACCATATATTTT.

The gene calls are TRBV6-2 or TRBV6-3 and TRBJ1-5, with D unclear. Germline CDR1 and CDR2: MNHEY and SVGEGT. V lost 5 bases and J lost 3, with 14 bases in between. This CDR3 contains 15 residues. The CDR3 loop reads CASSHGPQFNQPQHF. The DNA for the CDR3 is TGTGCCAGCAGTCACGGGCCGCAATTCAATCAGCCCCAGCATTTT.

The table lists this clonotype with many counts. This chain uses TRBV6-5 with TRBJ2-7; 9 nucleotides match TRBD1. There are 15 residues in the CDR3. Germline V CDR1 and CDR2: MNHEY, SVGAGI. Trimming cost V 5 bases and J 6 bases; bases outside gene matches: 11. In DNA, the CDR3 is TGTGCCAGCAGTCGAATCCGGGACAGGGAGGCCGAGCAGTACTTC. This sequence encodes CASSRIRDREAEQYF.

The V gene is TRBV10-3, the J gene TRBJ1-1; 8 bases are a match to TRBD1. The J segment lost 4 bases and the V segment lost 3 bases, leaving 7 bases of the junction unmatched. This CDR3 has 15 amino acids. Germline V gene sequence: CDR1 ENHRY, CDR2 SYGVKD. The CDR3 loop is CAISDQGTGFTEAFF. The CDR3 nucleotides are TGTGCCATCAGTGACCAAGGGACAGGCTTCACTGAAGCTTTCTTT.

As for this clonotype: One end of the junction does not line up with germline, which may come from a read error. CDR3 in amino acids: CASSHSIYQRDKGEQFF. In DNA form, the CDR3 reads TGTGCCAGCAGTCACTCGATTTATCAGAGGGACAAAGGAGAGCAGTTCTTC. This chain joins TRBV6-2 or TRBV6-3 and TRBJ2-1; D might be TRBD1 (6 bases). This CDR3 has 17 residues. Germline loops: CDR1 MNHEY, CDR2 SVGEGT.

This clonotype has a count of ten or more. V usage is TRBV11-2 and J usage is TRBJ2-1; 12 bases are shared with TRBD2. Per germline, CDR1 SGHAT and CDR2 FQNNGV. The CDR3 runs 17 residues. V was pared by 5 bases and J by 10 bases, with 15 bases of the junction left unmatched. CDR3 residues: CASSPRTSGTVQAEQFF. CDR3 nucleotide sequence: TGTGCCAGCAGCCCCCGGACTAGCGGGACCGTCCAAGCGGAGCAGTTCTTC. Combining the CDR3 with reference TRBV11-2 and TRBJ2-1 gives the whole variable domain EAGVAQSPRYKIIEKRQSVAFWCNPISGHATLYWYQQILGQGPKLLIQFQNNGVVDDSQLPKDRFSAERLKGVDSTLKIQPAKLEDSAVYLCASSPRTSGTVQAEQFFGPGTRLTVL.

Written as DNA, the CDR3 is TGTGCCAGCAGCCAAGCTCGAGCGGGGCGGGGAGAGACCCAGTACTTC. It yields the protein CASSQARAGRGETQYF. The chain has TRBV3-1 and TRBJ2-5; TRBD2 matches at 7 bases. From germline, CDR1 is LGHDT and CDR2 YNNKEL (reference sequence). Trimming took 1 base from V and 4 from J; bases not matched to a gene: 9. The CDR3 totals 16 residues.

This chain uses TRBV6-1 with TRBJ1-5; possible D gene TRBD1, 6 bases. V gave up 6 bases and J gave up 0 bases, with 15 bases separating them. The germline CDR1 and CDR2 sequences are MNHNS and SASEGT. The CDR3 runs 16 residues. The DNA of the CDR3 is TGTGCCAGCAGGCGGGGGGCAGCCCATAGCAATCAGCCCCAGCATTTT. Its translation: CASRRGAAHSNQPQHF.

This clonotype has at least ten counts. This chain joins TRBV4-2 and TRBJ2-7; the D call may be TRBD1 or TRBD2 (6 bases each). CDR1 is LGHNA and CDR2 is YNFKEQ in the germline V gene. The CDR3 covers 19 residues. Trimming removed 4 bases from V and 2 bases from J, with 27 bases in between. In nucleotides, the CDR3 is TGTGCCAGCAGCCTCAACAGACAGGAGGGGACCTCAAGGGCCTACGAGCAGTACTTC. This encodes CASSLNRQEGTSRAYEQYF.

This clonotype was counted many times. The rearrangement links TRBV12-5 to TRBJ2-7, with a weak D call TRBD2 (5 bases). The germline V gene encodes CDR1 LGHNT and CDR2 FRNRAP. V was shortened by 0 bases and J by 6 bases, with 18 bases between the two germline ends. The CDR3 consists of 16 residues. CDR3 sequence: CASGLVGSLGVGEQYF. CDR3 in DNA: TGTGCTAGTGGTTTGGTAGGGTCCCTCGGGGTTGGCGAGCAGTACTTC.

This CDR3 reads CSARTPLGLACYEQYF. CDR3 DNA: TGCAGTGCTAGAACCCCCTTGGGACTAGCGTGCTATGAGCAGTACTTC. V usage is TRBV20-1 and J usage is TRBJ2-7, with 10 bases fitting TRBD2. V dropped 2 bases and J dropped 7; count of bases not matched to a gene: 14. Looked up from germline, CDR1 is DFQATT and CDR2 is SNEGSKA (reference sequence). The CDR3 has 16 residues.

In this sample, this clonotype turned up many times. The CDR3 reads CSAAGTVNSPLHF. CDR3 bases: TGCAGTGCCGCCGGGACAGTGAATTCACCCCTCCACTTT. The chain recombines TRBV20-1 with TRBJ1-6; TRBD1 matches at 7 bases. The germline gives CDR1 DFQATT, CDR2 SNEGSKA (reference sequence). With 6 bases clipped from V and 7 bases from J, the junction kept 6 bases outside the gene matches. This CDR3 comprises 13 residues.

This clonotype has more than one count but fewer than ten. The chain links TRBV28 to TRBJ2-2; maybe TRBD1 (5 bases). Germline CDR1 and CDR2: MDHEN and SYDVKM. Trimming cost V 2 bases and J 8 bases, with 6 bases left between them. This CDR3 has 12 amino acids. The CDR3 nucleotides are TGTGCCAGCAGTTTAAGGGGAGGGGAGCTGTTTTTT. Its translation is CASSLRGGELFF.

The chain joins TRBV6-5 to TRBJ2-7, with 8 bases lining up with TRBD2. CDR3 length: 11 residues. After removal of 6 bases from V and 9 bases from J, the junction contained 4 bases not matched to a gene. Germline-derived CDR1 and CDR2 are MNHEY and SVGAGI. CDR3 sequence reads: CASRPGGGQYF. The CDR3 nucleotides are TGTGCCAGCAGACCCGGGGGGGGGCAGTACTTC.

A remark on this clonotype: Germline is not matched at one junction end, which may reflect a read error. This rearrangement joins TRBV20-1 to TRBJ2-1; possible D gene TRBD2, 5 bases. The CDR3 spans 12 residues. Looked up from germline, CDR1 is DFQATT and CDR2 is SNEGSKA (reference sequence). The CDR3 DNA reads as TGCAGCGCTAGAGATCCGGGAAATGAGCAGTTCTTC. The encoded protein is CSARDPGNEQFF.

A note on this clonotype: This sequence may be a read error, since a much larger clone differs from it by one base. This chain's CDR3 is CARSVGGTQYF. CDR3 nucleotides: TGTGCCCGGAGTGTAGGGGGTACCCAGTACTTC. This chain uses TRBV30 with TRBJ2-5; D might be TRBD1 (6 bases). Germline V gene sequence: CDR1 GTSNPN, CDR2 SVGIG (reference sequence). This CDR3 spans 11 amino acids.

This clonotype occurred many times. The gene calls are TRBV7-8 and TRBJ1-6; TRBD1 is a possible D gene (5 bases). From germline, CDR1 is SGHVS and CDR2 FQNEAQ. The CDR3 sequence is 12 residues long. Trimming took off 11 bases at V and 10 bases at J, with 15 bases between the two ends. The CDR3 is CASGGVGSPLHF. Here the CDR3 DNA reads TGTGCCTCTGGGGGGGTTGGATCACCCCTCCACTTT.

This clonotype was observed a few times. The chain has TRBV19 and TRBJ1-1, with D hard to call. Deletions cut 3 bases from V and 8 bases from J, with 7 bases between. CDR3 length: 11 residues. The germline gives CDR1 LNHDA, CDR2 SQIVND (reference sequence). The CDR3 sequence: CASSITVEAFF. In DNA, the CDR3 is TGTGCCAGTAGTATCACTGTGGAAGCTTTCTTT.

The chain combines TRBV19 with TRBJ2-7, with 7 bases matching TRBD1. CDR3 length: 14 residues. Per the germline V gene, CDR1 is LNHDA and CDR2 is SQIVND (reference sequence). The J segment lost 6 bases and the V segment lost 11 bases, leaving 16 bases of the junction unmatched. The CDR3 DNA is TGTGCCGGCAAGACAGGGCCCCCCGAGGGCGAGCAGTACTTC. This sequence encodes CAGKTGPPEGEQYF.

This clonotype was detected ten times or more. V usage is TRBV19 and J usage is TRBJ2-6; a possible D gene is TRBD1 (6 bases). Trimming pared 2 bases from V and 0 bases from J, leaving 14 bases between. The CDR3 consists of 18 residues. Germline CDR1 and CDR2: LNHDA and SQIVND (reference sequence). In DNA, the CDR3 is TGTGCCAGTAGTATATGGGGGCCCCCCCGCTCTGGGGCCAACGTCCTGACTTTC. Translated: CASSIWGPPRSGANVLTF.